This T cell receptor beta chain was recorded in a study of blood T cell repertoires in COVID-19. This clone was picked up one time. Seattle patients were enrolled while actively infected and followed longitudinally. Repertoires were generated with immunoSEQ multiplex PCR, while TCRdb's copy carries only in-frame clones and drops some. Among just over 250,000 clones listed, 80% to 90% were seen once. The J segment lost 5 bases and the V segment lost 3 bases, leaving 2 bases of the junction unmatched. Germline assignment: CDR1 LGHDT and CDR2 YNNKEL (reference sequence). The CDR3 extends over 14 amino acids.

Sample: peripheral blood. The rearrangement joins TRBV3-1 (or the pseudogene TRBV3-2) to TRBJ1-2; 11 nucleotides line up with TRBD1. This sequence originates from a woman aged 70-85 years with COVID-19, enrolled during active disease. The CDR3 DNA reads as TGTGCCAGCAGCCAGGGGACAGGGGGATATGGCTACACCTTC. The encoded protein is CASSQGTGGYGYTF.